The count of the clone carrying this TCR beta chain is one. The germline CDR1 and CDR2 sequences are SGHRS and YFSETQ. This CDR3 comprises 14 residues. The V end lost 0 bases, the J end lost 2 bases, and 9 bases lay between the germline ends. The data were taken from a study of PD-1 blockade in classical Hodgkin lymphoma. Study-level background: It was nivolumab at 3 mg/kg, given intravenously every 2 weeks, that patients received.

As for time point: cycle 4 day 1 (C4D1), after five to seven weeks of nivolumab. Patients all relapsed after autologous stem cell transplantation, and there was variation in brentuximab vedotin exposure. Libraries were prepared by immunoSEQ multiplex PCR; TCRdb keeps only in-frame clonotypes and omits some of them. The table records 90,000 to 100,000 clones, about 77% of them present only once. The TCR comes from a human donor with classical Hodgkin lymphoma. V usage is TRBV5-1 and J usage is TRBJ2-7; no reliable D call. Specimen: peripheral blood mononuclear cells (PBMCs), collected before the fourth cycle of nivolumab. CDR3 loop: CASSLAGSPYEQYF. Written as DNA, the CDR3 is TGCGCCAGCAGCTTGGCGGGCAGCCCCTACGAGCAGTACTTC.